The clone carrying this TCR beta chain appeared a few times. The antigen remains undetermined. The data originate from a study of post-analysis software for immune sequencing data. Study information: Included courses were relapsing-remitting and secondary progressive multiple sclerosis; progressive-relapsing multiple sclerosis was also included.

Sequencing libraries made from TCR beta cDNA carried unique molecular identifiers. TCRdb ran MiXCR on the PCR reads and lists one entry per CDR3 protein. This sample carries a few hundred thousand distinct CDR3 sequences, just over 35% of them seen once, and the ten largest clones take more than 4%. Whole-study results and caveats: In patients, TRBV5-6, TRBV5-1 and TRBV20-1 belonged to roughly five TRBV segments found more frequently than in controls. Strong co-clustering by F measure was evident for samples that had been prepared in the same batch.

The V and J ends lost 0 bases and 4 bases respectively, with 9 bases between them. The CDR3 contains 15 residues. Germline CDR1 is MNHNY and CDR2 is SVGAGI (reference sequence). This sequence originates from a girl between 5 and 17 years old with multiple sclerosis. The chain links TRBV6-6 to TRBJ2-2; D unresolved. Sequenced input: blood. The CDR3 sequence is CASSYSGPGTGELFF. Here the CDR3 DNA reads TGTGCCAGCAGTTACTCCGGTCCCGGCACCGGGGAGCTGTTTTTT.